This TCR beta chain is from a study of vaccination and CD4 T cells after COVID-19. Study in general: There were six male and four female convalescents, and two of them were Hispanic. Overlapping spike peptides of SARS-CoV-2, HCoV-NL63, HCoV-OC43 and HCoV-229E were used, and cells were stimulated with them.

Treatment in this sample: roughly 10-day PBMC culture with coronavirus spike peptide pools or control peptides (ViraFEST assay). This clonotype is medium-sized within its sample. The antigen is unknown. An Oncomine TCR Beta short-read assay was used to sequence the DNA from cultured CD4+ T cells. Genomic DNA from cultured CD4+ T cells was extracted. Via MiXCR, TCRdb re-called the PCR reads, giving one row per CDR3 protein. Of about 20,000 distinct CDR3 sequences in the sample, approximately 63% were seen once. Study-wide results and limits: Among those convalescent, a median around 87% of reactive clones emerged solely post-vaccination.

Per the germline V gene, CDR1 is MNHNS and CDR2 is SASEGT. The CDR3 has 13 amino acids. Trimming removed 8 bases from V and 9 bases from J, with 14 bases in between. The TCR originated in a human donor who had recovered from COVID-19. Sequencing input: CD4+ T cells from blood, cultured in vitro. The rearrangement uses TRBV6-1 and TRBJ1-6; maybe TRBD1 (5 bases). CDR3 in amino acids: CASEQAWASPLHF. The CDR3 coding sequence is TGTGCCAGCGAACAGGCGTGGGCTTCACCCCTCCACTTT.